This T cell receptor (beta chain) was captured by sequencing in a study of Graves' ophthalmopathy and Graves' hyperthyroidism. Study observations and caveats: Sensitivity of roughly 88% and specificity of around 80% were achieved when a 13-signature model separated ophthalmopathy from stable hyperthyroidism. Ophthalmopathy progression predictions by the model showed approximately 75% specificity and 70.59% sensitivity.

The authors amplified TCR beta CDR3 regions, and they did so from RNA transcripts for repertoire sequencing. HTBI primers served in a first-round RT-PCR, which a second-round multiplex PCR followed. Each CDR3 protein is one row after TCRdb ran MiXCR on the multiplex PCR reads. This table holds roughly 160,000 distinct CDR3 sequences, around two fifths found once. Someone took the PBMCs out of about 10 ml of fresh peripheral blood. This clonotype was found many times. The antigen is not known. The germline V gene has CDR1 MNHEY and CDR2 SVGAGI. Trimming pared 6 bases from V and 4 bases from J, leaving 12 bases between. The CDR3 is made up of 13 amino acids.

This clonotype originated in a woman in her 40s with Graves' ophthalmopathy. The rearrangement uses TRBV6-5 and TRBJ1-2; tentative D call: TRBD1 (5 bases). The sequencing sample was made of peripheral blood. In DNA form, the CDR3 reads TGTGCCAGCAGACCAGGGATCGGCTATGGCTACACCTTC. Protein: CASRPGIGYGYTF.